This T cell receptor beta chain was retrieved from a study of blood T cell repertoires in COVID-19 (dated by TCRdb to the early 2020s). The study in broad terms: The collaborator samples originated in the United States, Italy and Spain and spanned the acute and convalescent phases of COVID-19. Samples came from the ongoing ImmuneRACE study (first 160 participants) plus 1,254 subjects from 6 global collaborators. The prospective study material was composed of cDNA or gDNA derived from T cells, B-cell-depleted T cells, or PBMCs. Nearly every sample came with metadata listing a de-identified subject ID, COVID-19 status, age in years and sex. Subjects who had been exposed to COVID-19, were actively infected with it, or had recovered from it provided the deeply sampled blood TCRbeta repertoires that made up the dataset. The repertoires were released in a freely available public database meant as a resource for research on the immune response to SARS-CoV-2. Where HLA class I and class II types were available, the types were taken from metadata supplied by the sample provider, not from assay-based typing.

The CDR3 measures 12 amino acids from cysteine to phenylalanine. The sequence is cut down to CDR3 DNA, 36 bases in frame from base 1. Trimming costs V 2 bases and J 6 bases, and their ends lie 7 bases apart. CDR1 MNHNS and CDR2 SASEGT are derived from the germline V gene. This clone showed up just a few times. There is no known antigen for this receptor. Per-base qualities were not stored, and no clone one base away is much larger. Study-level results and caveats: The quantity of clinical and demographic metadata differed by source and by participant and was supplied without curation.

Each collaborating institution followed its own protocols to collect whole blood in K2EDTA tubes. For TCRbeta analysis, collaborators shipped samples in one of three forms: frozen whole blood, isolated PBMCs, or DNA extracted from either of those sample types. TCRbeta CDR3 regions were amplified from genomic DNA by means of the immunoSEQ Assay, a bias-controlled multiplex PCR. The authors processed their data as follows. Nucleated cell counts per sample were estimated from amplification of reference gene primers within the assay. To quantify the absolute abundance of each unique TCRbeta CDR3 rearrangement, sequence reads were collapsed and filtered. Productive Simpson clonality was computed per sample as the square root of Simpson's diversity index over productive rearrangements. The source is immuneACCESS, and TCRdb retained only in-frame sequences with V and J called. Part of the clones is not carried over; for the studies checked, unresolved V genes explain less than half of this, and the remainder is unexplained. V, J and clone size were drawn from that table, and D and trimming were deduced from the DNA. This sample lists 90,000 to 140,000 clones; 65% to 90% were detected once. The top ten constitute 30% to 45% of the sample.

This clonotype was sampled from an elderly man with acute or convalescent COVID-19. Sequencing input: peripheral blood. The sequence is built from TRBV6-1 and TRBJ1-1; TRBD1 could be the D gene, as 5 bases match. The DNA is as follows: TGTGCCAGCAGTGAACGCAGGGCTGAAGCTTTCTTT. Its protein reads: CASSERRAEAFF.